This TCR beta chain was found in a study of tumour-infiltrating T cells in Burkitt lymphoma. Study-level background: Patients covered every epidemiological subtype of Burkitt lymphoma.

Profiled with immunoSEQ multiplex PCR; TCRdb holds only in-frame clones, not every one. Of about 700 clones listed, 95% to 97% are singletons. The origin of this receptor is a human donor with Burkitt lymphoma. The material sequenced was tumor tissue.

CDR3 nucleotides: TGTGCCAGCAGTGCGTTTGGCGGGGGGTCCTACAATGAGCAGTTCTTC. As protein: CASSAFGGGSYNEQFF. J is TRBJ2-1 and V is TRBV6-4; 8 bases line up with TRBD2. Germline V gives CDR1 MRHNA, CDR2 SNTAGT. The CDR3 contains 16 residues. Germline trimming cut 4 bases from V and 1 base from J; bases unmatched to any gene: 6.